This TCR beta chain was captured by sequencing in a study of PD-L1 blockade in urothelial cancer. Background on the study: The median T cell count in blood samples was some 140,000.

TCRdb's copy holds only in-frame clones and misses some; the assay was immunoSEQ multiplex PCR. The table shows under 120,000 clones, with approximately 85% occurring only once. CDR1 MNHEY and CDR2 SMNVEV come from the germline V gene (reference sequence). The CDR3 contains 14 residues. V lost 5 bases and J lost 8; bases outside the gene matches: 8. There were between 1 and 8 samples from each patient, taken pretreatment and on-treatment. The clonotype originates from a middle-aged man with urothelial cancer. This chain uses TRBV27 with TRBJ2-1; 8 bases align to TRBD1. Sequenced here: PBMCs, sampled around atezolizumab (anti-PD-L1) treatment. The CDR3 DNA reads as TGTGCCAGCAGTGCCCGGACAGGGTTTCATGAGCAGTTCTTC. It codes for CASSARTGFHEQFF.